This TCR beta chain emerged from a study of blood T cell repertoires in COVID-19. V gave up 6 bases and J gave up 0 bases, with 10 bases separating them. The CDR3 is 14 residues long. CDR1 is SNHLY and CDR2 is FYNNEI in the germline V gene. Generated by immunoSEQ multiplex PCR, the TCRdb table keeps only in-frame clones and is missing some. The data contain approximately 70,000 clones, about 91% of them seen just once; the ten biggest clones take up around 13%. The chain employs TRBV2 and TRBJ2-3; weak D call: TRBD2 (6 bases). The sample comprised peripheral blood. This receptor was obtained from a human donor with active COVID-19. The donor label of this sample is uncertain. The CDR3 DNA reads as TGTGCCAGCAGGATGGGACTTAGCACAGATACGCAGTATTTT. Residues: CASRMGLSTDTQYF. Variable domain in full (rest from reference TRBV2 and TRBJ2-3): EPEVTQTPSHQVTQMGQEVILRCVPISNHLYFYWYRQILGQKVEFLVSFYNNEISEKSEIFDDQFSVERPDGSNFTLKIRSTKLEDSAMYFCASRMGLSTDTQYFGPGTRLTVL.